The 26 T cell receptor beta chains below were found in one sample sequenced in a study of shared clonotypes between healthy human individuals. TCRdb's copy holds only in-frame clones and misses some; the assay was immunoSEQ multiplex PCR. The sample carries 400,000 to 500,000 clones, 76% recorded once. Material: PBMCs. These receptors all stem from a middle-aged woman in good health. Some clones in this sample may be carry-over from other donors' samples.

In its sample, this clone ranks as medium-sized. Other DNA sequences in this sample translate to the same CDR3. The chain employs TRBV2 and TRBJ2-3; TRBD2 matches 8 bases. Germline CDR1 and CDR2: SNHLY and FYNNEI. The CDR3 has 18 amino acids. V lost 4 bases, J lost 0 bases, and 12 bases stayed unmatched. The CDR3 DNA reads as TGTGCCAGCAGTGGCCCTACTAGCGGAGACTCTAGCACAGATACGCAGTATTTT. Residues: CASSGPTSGDSSTDTQYF.

The gene calls are TRBV4-3 and TRBJ1-2; D unclear. Germline CDR1 and CDR2: LGHNA and YSLEER. V was shortened by 3 bases and J by 8 bases, with 16 bases between the two germline ends. This CDR3 spans 14 amino acids. The CDR3 DNA follows: TGCGCCAGCAGCCAGACAAGGGAAGTGAGAGGCTACACCTTC. Protein product: CASSQTREVRGYTF.

The rearrangement joins TRBV7-8 to TRBJ2-5; D is unresolved. Germline loops: CDR1 SGHVS, CDR2 FQNEAQ. Trimming removed 4 bases from V and 3 bases from J, with 15 bases in between. The CDR3 runs to 15 residues. This CDR3 reads CASSSLGRTKETQYF. CDR3 sequence (DNA): TGTGCCAGCAGCTCCCTAGGACGGACGAAAGAGACCCAGTACTTC.

The rearrangement joins TRBV5-4 to TRBJ1-2, with D unclear. Per germline, CDR1 SGHNT and CDR2 YYREEE (reference sequence). Trimming took 3 bases from V and 4 from J, leaving 10 bases between them. The CDR3 contains 13 residues. The CDR3 loop is CASSSPVSYGYTF. The CDR3 DNA reads as TGTGCCAGCAGCTCCCCGGTCAGCTATGGCTACACCTTC. The variable domain in full, completed from reference TRBV5-4 and TRBJ1-2, reads ETGVTQSPTHLIKTRGQQVTLRCSSQSGHNTVSWYQQALGQGPQFIFQYYREEENGRGNFPPRFSGLQFPNYSSELNVNALELDDSALYLCASSSPVSYGYTFGSGTRLTVV.

V and J are TRBV5-1 and TRBJ2-7; D is possibly TRBD1 or TRBD2 (5 bases each). The CDR3 is 16 amino acids. The germline V and J ends were trimmed by 3 bases and 2 bases, with 18 bases remaining between them. The germline CDR1 and CDR2 sequences are SGHRS and YFSETQ. CDR3 sequence reads: CASSSTYQGRPYEQYF. DNA for the CDR3: TGCGCCAGCAGCTCAACTTACCAGGGACGGCCCTACGAGCAGTACTTC.

This chain uses TRBV19 with TRBJ2-5; maybe TRBD2 (5 bases). Trimming removed 6 bases at V and 2 bases at J, with 22 bases between. The germline gives CDR1 LNHDA, CDR2 SQIVND (reference sequence). The CDR3 covers 17 residues. The CDR3 spells CASSVRTGRLTQETQYF. The CDR3 coding sequence is TGTGCCAGTAGCGTGCGGACTGGTAGGCTGACACAAGAGACCCAGTACTTC.

The chain carries TRBV11-2 and TRBJ2-1; the match to TRBD2 covers 12 bases. The germline CDR1 and CDR2 sequences are SGHAT and FQNNGV. This CDR3 has 16 amino acids. The trim removed 2 bases at V and 9 bases at J, leaving 8 bases unmatched. This CDR3 is CASSLRASGREIEQFF. The CDR3 DNA is TGTGCCAGCAGCTTAAGGGCTAGCGGGAGGGAAATTGAGCAGTTCTTC. Variable domain in full (rest from reference TRBV11-2 and TRBJ2-1): EAGVAQSPRYKIIEKRQSVAFWCNPISGHATLYWYQQILGQGPKLLIQFQNNGVVDDSQLPKDRFSAERLKGVDSTLKIQPAKLEDSAVYLCASSLRASGREIEQFFGPGTRLTVL.

This clone was found a few times. This chain uses TRBV5-1 with TRBJ2-3; no clear D gene. Trimming removed 4 bases at V and 6 bases at J, with 12 bases between. CDR1 is SGHRS and CDR2 is YFSETQ in the germline V gene. The CDR3 is 13 amino acids. The CDR3 DNA sequence: TGCGCCAGCAGCCCCGTACGGCTGGATACGCAGTATTTT. Its protein product is CASSPVRLDTQYF.

The chain is built from TRBV7-9 and TRBJ2-6; D is ambiguous. Germline values: CDR1 SEHNR, CDR2 FQNEAQ (reference sequence). V was cut by 5 bases and J by 0 bases, with 8 bases left in between. This CDR3 has 15 residues. As DNA, the CDR3 is TGTGCCAGCAGCATCTACAGCTCTGGGGCCAACGTCCTGACTTTC. This encodes CASSIYSSGANVLTF.

CDR3: CASSLVRGGTTDEQYF. Here the CDR3 DNA reads TGTGCCAGCAGCTTGGTTCGGGGTGGAACTACGGACGAGCAGTACTTC. V usage is TRBV5-4 and J usage is TRBJ2-7; weak D call: TRBD2 (5 bases). The ends were cut back, 0 bases at V and 5 bases at J, with 18 bases in the middle. The germline gives CDR1 SGHNT, CDR2 YYREEE (reference sequence). CDR3 length: 16 amino acids.

The rearrangement joins TRBV5-1 to TRBJ1-2, with 9 bases aligning to TRBD1. The CDR3 length is 12 residues. J was trimmed by 10 bases and V by 4 bases; bases with no gene match: 5. Germline V CDR1 and CDR2: SGHRS, YFSETQ. The CDR3 DNA follows: TGCGCCAGCAGCCTGGACAGGGGATACTACACCTTC. Its protein product is CASSLDRGYYTF.

This chain uses TRBV5-1 with TRBJ1-4; a weak D match, TRBD1 (5 bases). Trimming took off 4 bases at V and 10 bases at J, with 14 bases between the two ends. The germline CDR1 and CDR2 sequences are SGHRS and YFSETQ. The CDR3 consists of 13 residues. CDR3 in amino acids: CASSTDILGKLFF. The CDR3, as DNA: TGCGCCAGCAGCACGGACATCTTAGGAAAACTGTTTTTT.

This clone was counted between two and nine times. The chain joins TRBV7-9 to TRBJ2-7; D is possibly TRBD1 (7 bases). This CDR3 region has 16 residues. Germline loops: CDR1 SEHNR, CDR2 FQNEAQ (reference sequence). Trimming cost V 5 bases and J 3 bases, with 20 bases left between them. The CDR3, as DNA: TGTGCCAGCAGCCCGGGAGACAGGGAATGGGACTACGAGCAGTACTTC. Its translation: CASSPGDREWDYEQYF.

Notes on this clone: This probably arose from a read error, given a far larger clone one base away. The rearrangement uses TRBV29-1 and TRBJ1-1; weak D call: TRBD1 (6 bases). This CDR3 is built from 12 residues. Germline values: CDR1 SQVTM, CDR2 ANQGSEA. V was trimmed by 6 bases and J by 6 bases, leaving 14 bases between them. The CDR3 is CSVGGGLAEAFF. In DNA form, the CDR3 reads TGCAGCGTCGGGGGCGGCCTGGCTGAAGCTTTCTTT.

This chain joins TRBV10-3 and TRBJ1-3, with a possible D match to TRBD1 (5 bases). CDR1 ENHRY and CDR2 SYGVKD come from the germline V gene. The CDR3 has 15 residues. With 10 bases removed from V and 0 bases from J, the gap between germline ends came to 16 bases. The CDR3 region has the DNA TGTGCCACCAAAGGAGACAGTCGCTCTGGAAACACCATATATTTT. Translated, it gives CATKGDSRSGNTIYF.

This clone was recorded once. The CDR3 DNA sequence: TGCGCCAGCAGCCATCGGGCAGGTCGGCGCCAGGATCAGCCCCAGCATTTT. The encoded protein is CASSHRAGRRQDQPQHF. The rearrangement joins TRBV4-1 to TRBJ1-5; D uncertain. Trimming took off 3 bases at V and 5 bases at J, with 20 bases between the two ends. Per germline, CDR1 MGHRA and CDR2 YSYEKL. CDR3 size: 17 residues.

The chain carries TRBV5-5 and TRBJ2-4; D tentatively reads TRBD1 or TRBD2 (5 bases each). Germline CDR1 SGHKS, CDR2 YYEKEE (reference sequence). The length of the CDR3 is 14 residues. The germline V and J ends were trimmed by 6 bases and 6 bases, with 16 bases remaining between them. The CDR3 spells CASTMGRPVNIQYF. CDR3 bases: TGTGCCAGCACCATGGGACGGCCGGTAAACATTCAGTACTTC.

The CDR3 region is CASSPLLATYNEQFF. The DNA of the CDR3 is TGTGCCAGCAGCCCCCTACTAGCTACCTACAATGAGCAGTTCTTC. The V call is TRBV9, the J call TRBJ2-1; D might be TRBD2 (6 bases). This CDR3 comprises 15 residues. Trimming left V 4 bases short and J 2 bases short, with 13 bases between. From germline, CDR1 is SGDLS and CDR2 YYNGEE.

V is TRBV5-1 and J is TRBJ2-2; TRBD1 is a possible D gene (5 bases). This CDR3 contains 16 residues. Between the trimmed V and J ends, which lost 0 bases and 4 bases, there was a span of 13 bases. Germline V lookup: CDR1 SGHRS, CDR2 YFSETQ. The CDR3, as DNA: TGCGCCAGCAGCTTGGCCGGGCAGGGAAGCACCGGGGAGCTGTTTTTT. Amino acid sequence: CASSLAGQGSTGELFF.

This sequence joins TRBV5-1 and TRBJ2-3; 7 bases are shared with TRBD2. The germline gives CDR1 SGHRS, CDR2 YFSETQ. The CDR3 covers 16 residues. V lost 4 bases, J lost 5 bases, and 13 bases stayed unmatched. Here the CDR3 DNA reads TGCGCCAGCAGCCCGGCCCCTAGCGGCCTCCAAGATACGCAGTATTTT. Its protein product is CASSPAPSGLQDTQYF.

The V gene is TRBV19, the J gene TRBJ2-1; no reliable D call. The CDR3 runs to 15 residues. Germline CDR1 LNHDA, CDR2 SQIVND (reference sequence). V lost 3 bases, J lost 0 bases, and 9 bases lay in between. The CDR3 is CASSIVGPSYNEQFF. Written as DNA, the CDR3 is TGTGCCAGTAGTATCGTCGGGCCCTCCTACAATGAGCAGTTCTTC.

In DNA, the CDR3 is TGTGCCATCAGTCCTCAGTGGACTAGCGGGAACGAGCAGTACTTC. Protein: CAISPQWTSGNEQYF. V gene TRBV10-3 combines with J gene TRBJ2-5; 12 bases align to TRBD2. The DNA end is a closer match to TRBJ2-7, so the J assignment may be wrong. Germline-derived CDR1 and CDR2 are ENHRY and SYGVKD. CDR3 length equals 15 residues.

The sample holds one count of this clone. A junction end diverges from the germline sequence, so it may reflect a read error. The chain joins TRBV7-3 to TRBJ2-5; D is perhaps TRBD2 (5 bases). CDR1 SGHTA and CDR2 FQGTGA come from the germline V gene. The CDR3 is 13 amino acids. CDR3 protein: CASSFNEGEAQYF. The CDR3 region has the DNA TGTGCCAGCAGCTTTAATGAGGGAGAGGCCCAGTACTTC.

This clone was counted a single time. V gene TRBV10-3 combines with J gene TRBJ2-1, with 9 bases lining up with TRBD1. The CDR3 spans 14 residues. V lost 4 bases to trimming and J lost 6 bases; unmatched junction nucleotides: 4. Per germline, CDR1 ENHRY and CDR2 SYGVKD. The CDR3, as DNA: TGTGCCATCAGTGCCGGGACAGGGTCCAATGAGCAGTTCTTC. Amino acids: CAISAGTGSNEQFF.

The chain employs TRBV6-1 and TRBJ1-5, with TRBD1 matching 9 bases. Germline values: CDR1 MNHNS, CDR2 SASEGT. The length of the CDR3 is 14 residues. The V gene end was trimmed by 4 bases and the J gene end by 6 bases; junction bases not matched to a gene: 4. As DNA, the CDR3 is TGTGCCAGCAGTGCGGGACAGGGTCCTCAGCCCCAGCATTTT. It translates to CASSAGQGPQPQHF.

This clone was observed a handful of times. This chain joins TRBV19 and TRBJ2-5; 11 bases map to TRBD2. The V segment lost 1 base and the J segment 13 bases; nucleotides outside the gene matches: 17. CDR1 LNHDA and CDR2 SQIVND come from the germline V gene (reference sequence). The CDR3 totals 17 residues. CDR3 bases: TGTGCCAGTAGTATAGTTGACCTAGCGGGAGGTGGGTCGGCCAGGTACTTC. Protein: CASSIVDLAGGGSARYF.